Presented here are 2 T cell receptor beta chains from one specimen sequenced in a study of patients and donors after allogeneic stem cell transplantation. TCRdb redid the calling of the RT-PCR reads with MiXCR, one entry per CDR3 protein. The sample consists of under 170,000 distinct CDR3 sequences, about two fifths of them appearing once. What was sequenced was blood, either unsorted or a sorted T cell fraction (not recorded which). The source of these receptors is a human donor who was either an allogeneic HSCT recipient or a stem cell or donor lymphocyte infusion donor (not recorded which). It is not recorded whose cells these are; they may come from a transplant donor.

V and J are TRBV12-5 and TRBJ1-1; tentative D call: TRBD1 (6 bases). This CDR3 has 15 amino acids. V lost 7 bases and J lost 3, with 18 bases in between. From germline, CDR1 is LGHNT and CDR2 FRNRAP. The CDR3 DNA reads TGTGCTAGTGCCCCGCAGCCCCCAGGGGACACTGAAGCTTTCTTT. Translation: CASAPQPPGDTEAFF.

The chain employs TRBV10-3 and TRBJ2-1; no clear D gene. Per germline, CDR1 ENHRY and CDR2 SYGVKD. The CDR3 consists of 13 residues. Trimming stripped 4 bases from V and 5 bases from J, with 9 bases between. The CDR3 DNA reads TGTGCCATCAGTGCAAATTTAAACAATGAGCAGTTCTTC. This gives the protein CAISANLNNEQFF.